The sample holds a few counts of the clone carrying this T cell receptor (beta chain). The antigen remains undetermined. V gave up 0 bases and J gave up 7 bases, with 18 bases separating them. Germline V gene sequence: CDR1 SGDLS, CDR2 YYNGEE. The CDR3 consists of 16 residues. This specimen belongs to a study of blood T cells in healthy people across ages. Study-wide background: The template switching approach captured approximately one barcoded beta molecule for every two T cells. Study results and limitations: In older individuals, TCR beta diversity per million T cells was lower, falling roughly linearly with age.

A J-beta primer mix and a sample-barcoded 5' primer were used in a second PCR of about 6 to 12 cycles. TCRdb independently ran MiXCR on the 5' RACE reads; one entry per CDR3 protein. The data show 2 million or so distinct CDR3 sequences, 49% seen once. The V call is TRBV9, the J call TRBJ2-3; D possibly corresponds to TRBD1 (6 bases). Input material: blood. This TCR was sampled from a middle-aged woman in good health. CDR3 protein: CASSVETGRGSNTQYF. The CDR3 nucleotides read TGTGCCAGCAGCGTAGAGACGGGAAGGGGGTCTAATACGCAGTATTTT.